The clone carrying this T cell receptor beta chain appeared a single time. This record belongs to a study of blood T cell repertoires in COVID-19. As originally analysed: Reference gene primer amplification yielded estimated nucleated cell counts. Libraries were prepared by immunoSEQ multiplex PCR; TCRdb keeps only in-frame clonotypes and omits some of them. V and J calls plus clone size are reproduced from that table; the DNA served to infer D and trimming. The data contain hundreds of thousands of clones, over 80% of them singletons. CDR3 length: 16 residues. Germline CDR1 WNHNN, CDR2 SYGVQD (reference sequence). V lost 0 bases, J lost 1 base, and 12 bases lay in between.

The sample was peripheral blood. The sequence was collected from a woman aged 50 to 65 with COVID-19, enrolled during active disease. The gene calls are TRBV10-1 and TRBJ1-1; D is perhaps TRBD1 (6 bases). The CDR3 DNA sequence: TGCGCCAGCAGTGAGTCGTTGGGGGGGGCGAACACTGAAGCTTTCTTT. This gives the protein CASSESLGGANTEAFF.